This TCR beta chain was recorded in a study of OX40 agonist ivuxolimab in advanced cancers. Broadly, across the study: The costimulatory receptor OX40 (CD134) was targeted by ivuxolimab, a fully human IgG2 agonistic monoclonal antibody. Intravenous ivuxolimab was administered to patients every 2 weeks at six dose levels: 0.01, 0.1, 0.3, 1.5, 3 and 10 mg/kg. Of the roughly 52 patients in dose escalation, 19 had hepatocellular carcinoma, roughly 15 had melanoma, 9 had renal cell carcinoma and 9 had head and neck cancer. A male proportion of roughly 85% and a mean age of roughly 55 years, ranging from 23 to 79, were recorded for the dose-escalation cohort. Prior anti-PD-1, anti-PD-L1 or anti-CTLA-4 therapy was permitted, and 35% to 40% of dose-escalation patients had received checkpoint inhibitors. Partial responses were achieved by three dose-escalation patients, of whom one had hepatocellular carcinoma and two had cutaneous melanoma. Peripheral TCRbeta sequencing aimed to test whether ivuxolimab altered TCR sequence diversity and caused clonal T-cell expansion. The paper describes the monotherapy dose-escalation part (N ≈ 49 patients) of the phase I trial of ivuxolimab.

The trial excluded patients who had a history of autoimmune disease or were on systemic immunosuppression. In every dose cohort, peripheral blood was drawn for TCR sequencing at baseline, cycle 4 day 1, and cycle 7 day 1. Samples were obtained from an open-label, multicenter, first-in-human phase I dose-escalation trial of ivuxolimab. The trial enrolled adults with locally advanced or metastatic head and neck squamous cell, hepatocellular, melanoma or renal cell carcinoma. Before TCR sequencing, CD4+ T cells and CD8+ T cells were sorted from peripheral blood as separate populations. The investigation overall reported the following: On average, CD8+ T cells showed more expanded clones than CD4+ T cells after ivuxolimab. At doses from 0.1 to 3.0 mg/kg, clonal expansion was seen in both CD4+ and CD8+ blood T cells between baseline and week 6. In the 0.1-3.0 mg/kg groups, partial responders had among the lowest normalized peripheral clonal expansion, particularly in CD8+ T cells. Low levels of normalized T-cell clonal expansion were also shown by some nonresponding patients. The antigen specificity of the peripheral T cells that underwent clonal expansion was not determined.

Via the germline V gene, CDR1 is MGHRA and CDR2 YSYEKL. Clipping removes 0 bases from V and 8 bases from J, with 5 as the unmatched junction base count. The CDR3 runs 15 residues from the cysteine to the phenylalanine. The DNA shown is the 45-base CDR3, in frame from base 1. Genomic DNA was extracted from sorted cells for sequencing of the TCRbeta CDR3 region. The immunoSEQ Assay was used for sequencing of TCRbeta CDR3 regions. As stored in TCRdb, this immuneACCESS dataset retains in-frame rearrangements with V and J assigned. A fraction of the clones does not appear; measured against another copy, unresolved V genes explain less than half of the discrepancy, and the remainder lacks a known reason. The sample table shows about 15,000 clones, and approximately 70% are seen once. Of the sample, 30% to 45% is held by the ten largest clones. A note on this clone: Its antigen target is currently unknown. One base away there is no much larger clone; base qualities are not given.

The input for sequencing was CD4+ or CD8+ T cells sorted from blood, taken in a trial of the OX40 agonist ivuxolimab. The chain links TRBV4-1 with TRBJ1-2; TRBD1 lines up with 11 middle nucleotides. This clonotype was sampled from an adult with an advanced solid tumor such as melanoma, head and neck, liver or kidney cancer. CDR3 sequence: CASSQDPDRGQGYTF. The DNA is TGCGCCAGCAGCCAAGACCCGGACAGGGGGCAAGGCTACACCTTC.